Presented here are 18 T cell receptor beta chains from one specimen sequenced in a study of blood T cell repertoires in COVID-19 (TCRdb year 2020). Library method: the immunoSEQ multiplex PCR assay. TCRdb took over this immuneACCESS table, retaining in-frame rearrangements with V and J assigned. Such tables are incomplete; in checked studies, under half of the missing clones stem from an unresolved V gene, and the remainder is unexplained. The sample table holds around 170,000 clones, of which about 86% were seen once. 5.5% to 8% of the sample is held by the ten biggest clonotypes. The sequencing input was peripheral blood. These receptors all come from a man over 45 with active or convalescent COVID-19.

This sequence joins TRBV7-9 and TRBJ1-1, with 7 bases that match TRBD1. This CDR3 is 14 amino acids long. Losses at the gene ends were 3 bases for V and 5 bases for J; bases not matched to a gene: 6. Per germline, CDR1 SEHNR and CDR2 FQNEAQ (reference sequence). As DNA, the CDR3 is TGTGCCAGCAGCTTTGTTCAGGGGGGAACTGAAGCTTTCTTT. Translating gives CASSFVQGGTEAFF.

A single count supports this clone. The chain has TRBV5-1 and TRBJ2-5, with D maybe TRBD1 (6 bases). V shed 7 bases and J shed 1 base, with 17 bases lying between them. Germline CDR1 is SGHRS and CDR2 is YFSETQ. The CDR3 has 15 amino acids. In nucleotides, the CDR3 is TGCGCCAGCGGTTACAGGGTGGGGAGCCAAGAGACCCAGTACTTC. Its translation is CASGYRVGSQETQYF.

The genes are TRBV4-2 and TRBJ2-1, with D perhaps matching TRBD1 (6 bases). Germline lookup yields CDR1 LGHNA and CDR2 YNFKEQ. Trimming left V 0 bases short and J 7 bases short, with 10 bases between. This CDR3 region has 14 residues. The CDR3 region has the DNA TGTGCCAGCAGCCAAGAAGGGGGAAGGAATGAGCAGTTCTTC. Amino acids: CASSQEGGRNEQFF.

This rearrangement joins TRBV24-1 to TRBJ2-1; 9 bases fit TRBD1. Germline CDR1 is KGHDR and CDR2 is SFDVKD. The CDR3 covers 14 residues. The junction had 7 bases not matched to a gene; V was cut back by 7 bases and J by 7 bases. The CDR3 spells CATSGGQGGNEQFF. The CDR3 DNA sequence: TGTGCCACCAGCGGGGGACAGGGAGGGAATGAGCAGTTCTTC.

J is TRBJ2-1 and V is TRBV3-1 (or the pseudogene TRBV3-2); 9 bases match TRBD2. The V segment lost 1 base and the J segment 9 bases; nucleotides outside the gene matches: 4. The CDR3 consists of 14 residues. Germline-derived CDR1 and CDR2 are LGHDT and YNNKEL (reference sequence). The CDR3 DNA sequence: TGTGCCAGCAGCCAAGTCTCTAGCGGGACTGAGCAGTTCTTC. The encoded protein is CASSQVSSGTEQFF.

Only a few counts were recorded for this clone. The genes are TRBV4-1 and TRBJ2-7, with D possibly matching TRBD2 (5 bases). Germline V lookup: CDR1 MGHRA, CDR2 YSYEKL. The CDR3 spans 14 residues. Trimming left V 3 bases short and J 1 base short, with 10 bases between. The CDR3 DNA follows: TGCGCCAGCAGCCACGGACGGGAATCCTACGAGCAGTACTTC. Translated, it gives CASSHGRESYEQYF.

The V and J genes are TRBV6-5 and TRBJ1-4, with 7 bases that match TRBD1. There are 15 residues in the CDR3. The V gene's germline CDR1 is MNHEY and CDR2 SVGAGI. The V segment lost 1 base and the J segment 5 bases; nucleotides outside the gene matches: 4. For the CDR3, the DNA is TGTGCCAGCAGTTACTTGGGACAGAGCAATGAAAAACTGTTTTTT. Its translation: CASSYLGQSNEKLFF.

This clone was detected once. CDR3 sequence reads: CASSLGDRAGTEKLFF. Written as DNA, the CDR3 is TGTGCCAGCAGCTTAGGGGACAGGGCGGGTACTGAAAAACTGTTTTTT. This rearrangement joins TRBV13 to TRBJ1-4, with TRBD1 matching over 8 bases. The junction had 7 bases not matched to a gene; V was cut back by 0 bases and J by 7 bases. This CDR3 is 16 amino acids long. CDR1 is PRHDT, CDR2 FYEKMQ, per germline (reference sequence).

The genes are TRBV11-2 and TRBJ1-4, with 7 bases matching TRBD1. Looked up from germline, CDR1 is SGHAT and CDR2 is FQNNGV. Losses at the gene ends were 5 bases for V and 4 bases for J; bases not matched to a gene: 4. The CDR3 extends over 14 amino acids. For the CDR3, the DNA is TGTGCCAGCAGCCGGGACAGAGTTAATGAAAAACTGTTTTTT. Protein: CASSRDRVNEKLFF.

The chain recombines TRBV3-1 (or the pseudogene TRBV3-2) with TRBJ2-7; weak D call: TRBD1 (6 bases). CDR3 size: 15 residues. V was trimmed by 1 base and J by 2 bases, leaving 12 bases between them. Germline CDR1 LGHDT, CDR2 YNNKEL (reference sequence). CDR3 bases: TGTGCCAGCAGCCAAGGGGACACCAAACCCTACGAGCAGTACTTC. Amino acids: CASSQGDTKPYEQYF.

This chain uses TRBV4-1 with TRBJ2-5; TRBD2 matches at 8 bases. The CDR3 is 16 amino acids. Germline CDR1 reads MGHRA; CDR2 reads YSYEKL. With V trimmed by 3 bases and J by 4 bases, 10 bases remained unmatched. In DNA form, the CDR3 reads TGCGCCAGCAGCCAGAGTAGCGGGAACGGAGGAGAGACCCAGTACTTC. Its translation is CASSQSSGNGGETQYF.

This rearrangement joins TRBV10-1 to TRBJ1-5, with 8 bases matching TRBD1. The CDR3 extends over 14 amino acids. Germline assignment: CDR1 WNHNN and CDR2 SYGVQD (reference sequence). Trimming cost V 4 bases and J 6 bases; bases outside gene matches: 5. The CDR3 nucleotides are TGCGCCAGCAGTGTAAACAGGGGGATTCAGCCCCAGCATTTT. It translates to CASSVNRGIQPQHF.

The J gene is TRBJ2-3, the V gene TRBV5-4; TRBD2 matches 10 bases. Germline CDR1 is SGHNT and CDR2 is YYREEE (reference sequence). V was pared by 3 bases and J by 5 bases, with 6 bases of the junction left unmatched. The CDR3 contains 15 residues. The CDR3 region is CASSSIAGGGDTQYF. The CDR3 bases are TGTGCCAGCAGCTCCATAGCGGGGGGCGGAGATACGCAGTATTTT.

The chain couples TRBV5-1 to TRBJ1-4; TRBD1 agrees at 8 bases. This CDR3 is 15 amino acids long. V trimming: 4 bases; J trimming: 7 bases; junction bases outside the gene matches: 9. Germline V gene lookup returns CDR1 SGHRS and CDR2 YFSETQ. CDR3: CASSDPRGPGEKLFF. The CDR3 DNA is TGCGCCAGCAGCGATCCCAGGGGGCCGGGTGAAAAACTGTTTTTT. Full variable domain (outside the CDR3, taken from reference TRBV5-1 and TRBJ1-4): KAGVTQTPRYLIKTRGQQVTLSCSPISGHRSVSWYQQTPGQGLQFLFEYFSETQRNKGNFPGRFSGRQFSNSRSEMNVSTLELGDSALYLCASSDPRGPGEKLFFGSGTQLSVL.

This clone was observed a single time. This sequence joins TRBV5-1 and TRBJ1-5, with TRBD1 identical over 8 bases. The CDR3 length is 14 residues. V lost 0 bases and J lost 5; bases outside the gene matches: 1. Germline values: CDR1 SGHRS, CDR2 YFSETQ. CDR3 nucleotides: TGCGCCAGCAGCTTGGGGGGACAGGATCAGCCCCAGCATTTT. It encodes CASSLGGQDQPQHF. Looking up the rest from reference TRBV5-1 and TRBJ1-5 gives the full variable domain: KAGVTQTPRYLIKTRGQQVTLSCSPISGHRSVSWYQQTPGQGLQFLFEYFSETQRNKGNFPGRFSGRQFSNSRSEMNVSTLELGDSALYLCASSLGGQDQPQHFGDGTRLSIL.

The chain links TRBV21-1 to TRBJ2-3; TRBD2 was called by the table and not checked on the DNA. TRBV21-1 is reported as a pseudogene. The CDR3 is made up of 13 amino acids. The CDR3 protein is CARQPGGVDTQYF. The CDR3 coding sequence is TGTGCCAGGCAACCGGGGGGCGTAGATACGCAGTATTTT.

This sequence joins TRBV30 and TRBJ2-7; 7 bases agree with TRBD1. This CDR3 contains 15 residues. V gave up 6 bases and J gave up 1 base; unmatched junction bases: 12. Germline values: CDR1 GTSNPN, CDR2 SVGIG (reference sequence). The CDR3 bases are TGTGCCTGTTCTCGACGGGACAGCTATTCCTACGAGCAGTACTTC. Its translation is CACSRRDSYSYEQYF.

The chain uses TRBV29-1 and TRBJ2-5; 8 nucleotides align to TRBD1. The CDR3 is 13 residues long. The V and J ends lost 8 bases and 4 bases, in that order; junction bases with no gene match: 9. Germline CDR1 and CDR2: SQVTM and ANQGSEA. CDR3 amino acids: CSTRQGPPETQYF. Written as DNA, the CDR3 is TGCAGCACCCGACAGGGGCCCCCAGAGACCCAGTACTTC. Filled out from reference TRBV29-1 and TRBJ2-5, the complete variable domain reads SAVISQKPSRDICQRGTSLTIQCQVDSQVTMMFWYRQQPGQSLTLIATANQGSEATYESGFVIDKFPISRPNLTFSTLTVSNMSPEDSSIYLCSTRQGPPETQYFGPGTRLLVL.